A single sample is the source of the 16 T cell receptor beta chains below, sequenced in a study of T cell responses to AZD1222 COVID-19 vaccine. The protocol was immunoSEQ multiplex PCR, while the TCRdb copy is restricted to in-frame clones and leaves out a portion. The sample has about 150,000 clones, more than 80% seen once. Sequenced material: peripheral blood, taken on day 0 of AZD1222 vaccination. The receptors here all came from an adult in good health.

V gene TRBV4-1 combines with J gene TRBJ1-2; unclear D gene. Per germline, CDR1 MGHRA and CDR2 YSYEKL. The germline V and J ends were trimmed by 0 bases and 10 bases, with 12 bases remaining between them. The CDR3 covers 13 residues. CDR3 residues: CASSQDGVLDYTF. The CDR3 nucleotides are TGCGCCAGCAGCCAAGATGGGGTATTGGACTACACCTTC.

The chain employs TRBV18 and TRBJ1-2, with D unresolved. There are 11 residues in the CDR3. Trimming left V 3 bases short and J 2 bases short, with 1 base between. Germline V gene lookup returns CDR1 KGHSH and CDR2 LQKENI. The CDR3, as DNA: TGTGCCAGCTCACCGAACTATGGCTACACCTTC. Translating it yields CASSPNYGYTF.

The chain recombines TRBV5-1 with TRBJ1-1; D is perhaps TRBD1 (5 bases). With 2 bases removed from V and 1 base from J, the gap between germline ends came to 12 bases. Germline V gene data show CDR1 as SGHRS and CDR2 as YFSETQ. The CDR3 totals 15 residues. CDR3 protein: CASSFDRQKNTEAFF. The DNA for the CDR3 is TGCGCCAGCAGCTTCGATAGACAGAAGAACACTGAAGCTTTCTTT.

The chain links TRBV5-4 to TRBJ1-2, with D unclear. Germline assignment: CDR1 SGHNT and CDR2 YYREEE (reference sequence). V gave up 4 bases and J gave up 4 bases, with 14 bases separating them. The CDR3 sequence is 14 residues long. CDR3 DNA: TGTGCCAGCAGCCCTAGCGCAGGCACCTATGGCTACACCTTC. Translation gives CASSPSAGTYGYTF.

This chain joins TRBV7-9 and TRBJ2-1; TRBD1 aligns across 8 bases. V trimming: 5 bases; J trimming: 7 bases; junction bases outside the gene matches: 10. The CDR3 has 15 residues. Germline-derived CDR1 and CDR2 are SEHNR and FQNEAQ (reference sequence). In DNA, the CDR3 is TGTGCCAGCAGCCGACACCCACAGGGGGAGAATGAGCAGTTCTTC. Translation: CASSRHPQGENEQFF.

This sequence joins TRBV14 and TRBJ1-1, with D perhaps matching TRBD1 (6 bases). Looked up from germline, CDR1 is SGHDN and CDR2 is FVKESK. V lost 4 bases and J lost 4, with 19 bases in between. This CDR3 region has 16 residues. CDR3 bases: TGTGCCAGCAGCCCCCTAGGGCGGGGGCTGGGCACTGAAGCTTTCTTT. Protein product: CASSPLGRGLGTEAFF.

The chain combines TRBV5-6 with TRBJ2-7, with D possibly being TRBD1 (6 bases). The CDR3 contains 11 residues. Trimming left V 2 bases short and J 6 bases short, with 6 bases between. From germline, CDR1 is SGHDT and CDR2 YYEEEE. CDR3 bases: TGTGCCAGCAGCTTCAGGGGCGAGCAGTACTTC. Protein sequence: CASSFRGEQYF.

This clone has a handful of counts. This sequence joins TRBV5-1 and TRBJ1-1; 8 bases fit TRBD1. From germline, CDR1 is SGHRS and CDR2 YFSETQ. The CDR3 contains 14 residues. The V segment lost 3 bases and the J segment 5 bases; nucleotides outside the gene matches: 6. The chain's CDR3 is CASSSQGAQTEAFF. The DNA of the CDR3 is TGCGCCAGCAGCTCCCAGGGGGCACAGACTGAAGCTTTCTTT.

The chain recombines TRBV6-6 with TRBJ1-3, with a tentative D call TRBD1 (6 bases). This CDR3 is 18 amino acids long. Germline V gene data show CDR1 as MNHNY and CDR2 as SVGAGI (reference sequence). Trimming removed 5 bases at V and 3 bases at J, with 23 bases between. The CDR3 is CASSLLTPRGLGGNTIYF. The CDR3 DNA sequence: TGTGCCAGCAGTCTCCTGACACCCAGGGGTTTGGGTGGAAACACCATATATTTT.

The chain is built from TRBV5-4 and TRBJ1-1; D is undetermined. CDR1 is SGHNT and CDR2 is YYREEE in the germline V gene (reference sequence). CDR3 length: 15 residues. The germline V and J ends were trimmed by 0 bases and 3 bases, with 12 bases remaining between them. The CDR3 sequence is CASSLAAGIDTEAFF. The CDR3 nucleotides are TGTGCCAGCAGCTTGGCTGCCGGGATTGACACTGAAGCTTTCTTT.

This clone was found once. This chain uses TRBV19 with TRBJ1-3; D is possibly TRBD1 (5 bases). This CDR3 spans 14 amino acids. Trimming took off 4 bases at V and 4 bases at J, with 11 bases between the two ends. CDR1 is LNHDA, CDR2 SQIVND, per germline (reference sequence). The CDR3 loop reads CASSNGGYGNTIYF. The CDR3 coding sequence is TGTGCCAGTAGTAACGGGGGATACGGAAACACCATATATTTT.

V usage is TRBV19 and J usage is TRBJ2-3; D is perhaps TRBD2 (6 bases). Trimming removed 1 base from V and 0 bases from J, with 11 bases in between. From germline, CDR1 is LNHDA and CDR2 SQIVND (reference sequence). This CDR3 comprises 16 residues. The CDR3 region has the DNA TGTGCCAGTAGTATAGTAGGTGGGACTAGCACAGATACGCAGTATTTT. It codes for CASSIVGGTSTDTQYF. Together with reference TRBV19 and TRBJ2-3, the CDR3 gives the full variable domain: DGGITQSPKYLFRKEGQNVTLSCEQNLNHDAMYWYRQDPGQGLRLIYYSQIVNDFQKGDIAEGYSVSREKKESFPLTVTSAQKNPTAFYLCASSIVGGTSTDTQYFGPGTRLTVL.

This chain joins TRBV4-1 and TRBJ1-6; D perhaps matches TRBD1 (6 bases). V was cut by 1 base and J by 0 bases, with 22 bases left in between. CDR1 is MGHRA and CDR2 is YSYEKL in the germline V gene. CDR3 size: 21 residues. CDR3 region: CASSQGNQGHPVSSYNSPLHF. For the CDR3, the DNA is TGCGCCAGCAGCCAAGGAAACCAGGGACACCCCGTAAGCTCCTATAATTCACCCCTCCACTTT.

The sample holds many counts of this clone. The V gene is TRBV6-4, the J gene TRBJ2-2; 10 bases are a match to TRBD1. Germline CDR1 MRHNA, CDR2 SNTAGT. This CDR3 spans 16 amino acids. Losses at the gene ends were 0 bases for V and 3 bases for J; bases not matched to a gene: 1. Written as DNA, the CDR3 is TGTGCCAGCAGTGACTCGACAGGGGGCGACACCGGGGAGCTGTTTTTT. Its translation is CASSDSTGGDTGELFF.

The rearrangement joins TRBV7-9 to TRBJ2-3, with no clear D. Germline V CDR1 and CDR2: SEHNR, FQNEAQ (reference sequence). Trimming removed 7 bases at V and 2 bases at J, with 10 bases between. CDR3 length: 13 amino acids. Written as DNA, the CDR3 is TGTGCCAGCACCAAAGACAACACAGATACGCAGTATTTT. Translated: CASTKDNTDTQYF.

The chain employs TRBV12-3 or TRBV12-4 and TRBJ2-7, with 9 bases lining up with TRBD1. V was clipped by 7 bases and J by 3 bases; unmatched bases: 4. This CDR3 is 13 amino acids long. The CDR3 DNA reads TGTGCCAGCACCATGACAGGGGGCTACGAGCAGTACTTC. Amino acids: CASTMTGGYEQYF.